This entry features one T cell receptor beta chain sequence. The CDR3 spans 16 residues. V lost 5 bases to trimming and J lost 1 base, with 14 bases between them. Germline-derived CDR1 and CDR2 are SNHLY and FYNNEI. Clones were sequenced by immunoSEQ multiplex PCR, and TCRdb holds only the in-frame ones, with some missing. Of some 40,000 clones in the sample, 94% were seen once. The data derive from a study of T cell clonotyping in hematopoietic cell transplantation. Sequencing was done on a sample of peripheral blood mononuclear cells. The V gene is TRBV2, the J gene TRBJ2-2, with D possibly TRBD1 on 5 matching bases. This receptor was taken from a woman aged 45-59 years in good health. Some clones in this sample may be carry-over from other donors' samples. DNA of the CDR3: TGTGCCAGCAGTCCAGACAGACCAAAGAACACCGGGGAGCTGTTTTTT. Amino acids: CASSPDRPKNTGELFF.